Shown below are 21 T cell receptor beta chains from a single sample sequenced in a study of T cell clones after liver transplantation. Data came from immunoSEQ multiplex PCR; TCRdb stores just in-frame clones and leaves some out. The repertoire has 15,000 to 20,000 clones, approximately 80% of them found once; the top ten carry roughly 32%. The specimen comprised CD8+ T cells from blood, sampled about 50 months after liver transplant. The receptor set was obtained from a human patient who received a liver transplant. Certain T cells may be donor cells from the graft.

Only a few counts were recorded for this clone. The chain is built from TRBV18 and TRBJ1-5, with D perhaps matching TRBD1 (5 bases). Trimming cost V 3 bases and J 6 bases, with 21 bases left between them. Germline V gene data show CDR1 as KGHSH and CDR2 as LQKENI. The CDR3 spans 17 residues. The CDR3: CASSPDDVHGGIQPQHF. CDR3 in DNA: TGTGCCAGCTCACCCGACGACGTTCATGGGGGTATTCAGCCCCAGCATTTT.

The chain combines TRBV11-2 with TRBJ2-7, with 10 bases that match TRBD1. Germline V gene lookup returns CDR1 SGHAT and CDR2 FQNNGV. Losses at the gene ends were 5 bases for V and 4 bases for J; bases not matched to a gene: 8. CDR3 size: 15 residues. The CDR3: CASSPTTGQGYEQYF. The CDR3 bases are TGTGCCAGCAGCCCTACTACGGGACAGGGGTACGAGCAGTACTTC.

The rearrangement uses TRBV4-1 and TRBJ2-2, with no clear D. The V end was cut by 5 bases, the J end by 1 base, with 11 bases between. CDR1 MGHRA and CDR2 YSYEKL come from the germline V gene. The CDR3 is made up of 15 amino acids. This CDR3 is CASSSRTGNTGELFF. The DNA of the CDR3 is TGCGCCAGCAGCAGCCGGACGGGGAACACCGGGGAGCTGTTTTTT.

This clone was observed a handful of times. CDR3 amino acids: CASSIGMNTEAFF. In DNA, the CDR3 is TGTGCCAGCAGTATCGGGATGAACACTGAAGCTTTCTTT. The gene calls are TRBV5-6 and TRBJ1-1; D remains unclear. V gave up 5 bases and J gave up 0 bases, with 8 bases separating them. Germline CDR1 and CDR2: SGHDT and YYEEEE. The CDR3 extends over 13 amino acids. The whole variable domain, filled in from reference TRBV5-6 and TRBJ1-1, reads DAGVTQSPTHLIKTRGQQVTLRCSPKSGHDTVSWYQQALGQGPQFIFQYYEEEERQRGNFPDRFSGHQFPNYSSELNVNALLLGDSALYLCASSIGMNTEAFFGQGTRLTVV.

J is TRBJ2-7 and V is TRBV7-2; maybe TRBD2 (5 bases). Germline CDR1 is SGHTA and CDR2 is FQGNSA. CDR3 size: 11 residues. V shed 1 base and J shed 11 bases, with 9 bases lying between them. CDR3 loop: CASSLGAAEYF. The CDR3 DNA is TGTGCCAGCAGCTTAGGAGCGGCGGAGTACTTC.

CDR3 loop: CASSPDSTEAFF. In nucleotides, the CDR3 is TGTGCCAGCAGCCCGGACAGCACTGAAGCTTTCTTT. The gene calls are TRBV9 and TRBJ1-1, with D perhaps matching TRBD1 (6 bases). Germline V gene sequence: CDR1 SGDLS, CDR2 YYNGEE. The CDR3 is made up of 12 amino acids. Trimming removed 4 bases at V and 4 bases at J, with 8 bases between.

This clone was seen many times. This rearrangement joins TRBV4-3 to TRBJ1-2, with 7 nucleotides matching TRBD1. CDR1 LGHNA and CDR2 YSLEER come from the germline V gene. The V gene end was trimmed by 6 bases and the J gene end by 4 bases; junction bases not matched to a gene: 2. There are 12 residues in the CDR3. The DNA for the CDR3 is TGCGCCAGCAGTCGGACAGGCTATGGCTACACCTTC. Translating it yields CASSRTGYGYTF.

The sample holds one count of this clone. J is TRBJ2-7 and V is TRBV5-1; tentative D call: TRBD1 (6 bases). The length of the CDR3 is 11 residues. CDR1 is SGHRS and CDR2 is YFSETQ in the germline V gene. Deletions cut 8 bases from V and 5 bases from J, with 11 bases between. CDR3 in amino acids: CASRQVDEQYF. DNA of the CDR3: TGCGCCAGTAGACAGGTCGACGAGCAGTACTTC.

V usage is TRBV4-1 and J usage is TRBJ1-1; unclear D gene. The V gene's germline CDR1 is MGHRA and CDR2 YSYEKL. The CDR3 spans 15 residues. Trimming removed 4 bases at V and 1 base at J, with 13 bases between. The CDR3 loop is CASSPLGRGNTEAFF. The CDR3 nucleotides are TGCGCCAGCAGCCCATTAGGTCGGGGGAACACTGAAGCTTTCTTT.

The chain recombines TRBV6-1 with TRBJ2-3; no definite D call. This CDR3 region has 18 residues. Trimming took off 1 base at V and 4 bases at J, with 21 bases between the two ends. The germline gives CDR1 MNHNS, CDR2 SASEGT. The CDR3 coding sequence is TGTGCCAGCAGTGAAGAAGACCCACGAGTCGCTGGTCCAGATACGCAGTATTTT. It yields the protein CASSEEDPRVAGPDTQYF.

This chain connects TRBV27 to TRBJ2-5, with 10 bases aligning to TRBD2. V dropped 1 base and J dropped 4; count of bases not matched to a gene: 3. The CDR3 loop spans 15 amino acids. Germline-derived CDR1 and CDR2 are MNHEY and SMNVEV (reference sequence). The CDR3 sequence is CASSLWTSGTETQYF. CDR3 coding DNA: TGTGCCAGCAGTTTATGGACTAGCGGAACAGAGACCCAGTACTTC.

This clone has only a few counts. The rearrangement uses TRBV30 and TRBJ2-3, with D uncertain. The germline V gene encodes CDR1 GTSNPN and CDR2 SVGIG (reference sequence). This CDR3 comprises 15 residues. V was pared by 1 base and J by 0 bases, with 11 bases between. The CDR3 bases are TGTGCCTGGAGTGCATTCGACCCAAGCACAGATACGCAGTATTTT. This sequence encodes CAWSAFDPSTDTQYF. The variable domain in full, completed from reference TRBV30 and TRBJ2-3, reads SQTIHQWPATLVQPVGSPLSLECTVEGTSNPNLYWYRQAAGRGLQLLFYSVGIGQISSEVPQNLSASRPQDRQFILSSKKLLLSDSGFYLCAWSAFDPSTDTQYFGPGTRLTVL.

The chain is built from TRBV6-6 and TRBJ1-5; D possibly corresponds to TRBD1 (6 bases). Trimming left V 6 bases short and J 1 base short, with 13 bases between. The CDR3 has 15 amino acids. Per germline, CDR1 MNHNY and CDR2 SVGAGI (reference sequence). CDR3 sequence reads: CASRRRGGSNQPQHF. The CDR3 bases are TGTGCCAGCAGGCGGAGGGGGGGAAGCAATCAGCCCCAGCATTTT.

The V and J genes are TRBV7-9 and TRBJ1-2; 8 bases line up with TRBD1. V dropped 4 bases and J dropped 4; count of bases not matched to a gene: 5. This CDR3 contains 14 residues. CDR1 and CDR2 from the germline V gene are SEHNR and FQNEAQ (reference sequence). CDR3 amino acids: CASSSPGQVYGYTF. The CDR3, as DNA: TGTGCCAGCAGCTCCCCGGGACAGGTCTATGGCTACACCTTC.

CDR3 residues: CASSLNSGDYYNEQFF. The CDR3 nucleotides are TGTGCCAGCAGCCTAAATAGCGGAGATTACTACAATGAGCAGTTCTTC. V gene TRBV7-3 combines with J gene TRBJ2-1; D is perhaps TRBD2 (6 bases). CDR3 length equals 16 residues. The V gene's germline CDR1 is SGHTA and CDR2 FQGTGA. V was shortened by 5 bases and J by 3 bases, with 17 bases between the two germline ends.

Comment on this clone: At one end, the junction sequence differs from germline, possibly due to a read error. The CDR3 sequence is CASSLAGVYNEQFF. DNA for the CDR3: TGTGCCAGCAGCCTAGCGGGGGTGTACAATGAGCAGTTCTTC. The chain employs TRBV7-6 and TRBJ2-1; TRBD2 matches 10 bases. Per germline, CDR1 SGHVS and CDR2 FNYEAQ. The CDR3 totals 14 residues.

The rearrangement uses TRBV7-3 and TRBJ2-5; 9 bases agree with TRBD2. The J segment lost 5 bases and the V segment lost 1 base, leaving 5 bases of the junction unmatched. Germline values: CDR1 SGHTA, CDR2 FQGTGA. The CDR3 has 15 residues. The CDR3 reads CASSLRGLATETQYF. CDR3 coding DNA: TGTGCCAGCAGCTTAAGGGGACTAGCTACCGAGACCCAGTACTTC.

This clone was seen repeatedly, ten times or more. The rearrangement joins TRBV28 to TRBJ1-5; D perhaps matches TRBD1 (6 bases). V lost 6 bases, J lost 0 bases, and 12 bases lay in between. From germline, CDR1 is MDHEN and CDR2 SYDVKM. The CDR3 runs 15 residues. CDR3 sequence (DNA): TGTGCCAGCAGCCTCTGGACAGATAGCAATCAGCCCCAGCATTTT. Amino acid sequence: CASSLWTDSNQPQHF.

The V call is TRBV4-2, the J call TRBJ1-4; TRBD1 aligns across 7 bases. The V gene's germline CDR1 is LGHNA and CDR2 YNFKEQ. Losses at the gene ends were 3 bases for V and 4 bases for J; bases not matched to a gene: 8. The CDR3 loop spans 16 amino acids. This CDR3 is CASSQIIDRDNEKLFF. The CDR3, as DNA: TGTGCCAGCAGCCAGATTATAGACAGGGATAATGAAAAACTGTTTTTT.

Only one count was recorded for this clone. The genes are TRBV6-6 and TRBJ1-6; D gene ambiguous. CDR1 and CDR2 (germline): MNHNY, SVGAGI (reference sequence). This CDR3 is built from 15 residues. Trimming cost V 5 bases and J 9 bases, with 17 bases left between them. The CDR3 nucleotides read TGTGCCAGCAGTCTCAGAGGGCCTATAGGTTCACCCCTCCACTTT. Its protein product is CASSLRGPIGSPLHF.

The rearrangement links TRBV28 to TRBJ2-2; tentative D call: TRBD1 (5 bases). The germline CDR1 and CDR2 sequences are MDHEN and SYDVKM. V shed 7 bases and J shed 2 bases, with 8 bases lying between them. The CDR3 runs to 13 residues. CDR3: CASTQGNTGELFF. The CDR3, as DNA: TGTGCCAGCACCCAGGGAAACACCGGGGAGCTGTTTTTT.